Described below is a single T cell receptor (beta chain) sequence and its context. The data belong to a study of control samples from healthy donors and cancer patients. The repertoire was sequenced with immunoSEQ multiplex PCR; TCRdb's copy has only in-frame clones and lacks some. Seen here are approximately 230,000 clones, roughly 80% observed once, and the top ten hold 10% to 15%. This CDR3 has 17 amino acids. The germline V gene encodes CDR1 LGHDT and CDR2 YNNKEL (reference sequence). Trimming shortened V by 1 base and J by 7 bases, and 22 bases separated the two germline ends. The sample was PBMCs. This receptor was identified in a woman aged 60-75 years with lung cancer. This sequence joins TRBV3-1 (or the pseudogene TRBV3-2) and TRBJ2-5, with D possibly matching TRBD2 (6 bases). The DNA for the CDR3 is TGTGCCAGCAGCCAAGCCAGGGCGGGGATACCACGGGTGACCCAGTACTTC. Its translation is CASSQARAGIPRVTQYF.